This TCR beta chain was recorded in a study of cytomegalovirus exposure and HLA in healthy donors. The CDR3 extends over 14 amino acids. Germline V gives CDR1 SGHNT, CDR2 YENEEA. V lost 3 bases and J lost 5, with 11 bases in between. Unrecorded immune exposure was likely among donors, who were nominally healthy when sampled. The PCR employed 60 Vbeta primers together with 13 Jbeta primers. As originally analysed: Later work found approximately 87 million unique TCR beta chains, with some 11 million shared. Sequenced by immunoSEQ multiplex PCR; TCRdb stores in-frame clones only, minus some. V and J calls and clone size are given by that table; D and trimming were obtained from the DNA. The top ten clones hold 2.2% of a sample with about 110,000 clones, 81% of them seen once.

This TCR derives from a woman younger than 45 in good health and CMV-seronegative. This sequence joins TRBV11-3 and TRBJ2-1; D ambiguous. Sequenced: PBMCs. The CDR3 DNA is TGTGCCAGCAGCTTTTCCCCGGCGGACAATGAGCAGTTCTTC. Translation: CASSFSPADNEQFF.